A single sample is the source of the 29 T cell receptor beta chains below, sequenced in a study of radiation and T cells in renal cell carcinoma. Repertoires were generated with immunoSEQ multiplex PCR, while TCRdb's copy carries only in-frame clones and drops some. This table has just over 95,000 clones, approximately 86% appearing once. Noted time point: baseline pretreatment blood. Specified treatment: 15 Gy SBRT to primary tumor, nephrectomy 4 weeks later. The sample in question was blood, obtained from a patient whose treatment included radiotherapy and nephrectomy. Receptor source: a man in his fifties with renal cell carcinoma.

The V gene is TRBV14, the J gene TRBJ1-4; 8 bases match TRBD1. The V gene's germline CDR1 is SGHDN and CDR2 FVKESK. V trimming: 3 bases; J trimming: 10 bases; junction bases outside the gene matches: 13. The CDR3 has 16 residues. The chain's CDR3 is CASSQWGQGAPVKLFF. DNA of the CDR3: TGTGCCAGCAGCCAGTGGGGGCAGGGGGCGCCTGTAAAACTGTTTTTT. The full variable domain, in which reference TRBV14 and TRBJ1-4 provide the parts outside the CDR3, is EAGVTQFPSHSVIEKGQTVTLRCDPISGHDNLYWYRRVMGKEIKFLLHFVKESKQDESGMPNNRFLAERTGGTYSTLKVQPAELEDSGVYFCASSQWGQGAPVKLFFGSGTQLSVL.

J is TRBJ2-7 and V is TRBV30, with D tentatively TRBD1 (6 bases). Trimming stripped 0 bases from V and 6 bases from J, with 15 bases between. Germline V gene data show CDR1 as GTSNPN and CDR2 as SVGIG (reference sequence). This CDR3 has 14 amino acids. As DNA, the CDR3 is TGTGCCTGGAGTGTACTTACAGGGAAAACCGAGCAGTACTTC. Its protein product is CAWSVLTGKTEQYF.

The CDR3 region is CAISPTSALGTDTQYF. CDR3 nucleotide sequence: TGTGCCATCAGTCCGACTAGCGCCCTTGGTACAGATACGCAGTATTTT. The chain employs TRBV10-3 and TRBJ2-3, with 8 bases identical to TRBD2. Germline V gene data show CDR1 as ENHRY and CDR2 as SYGVKD. The V gene end was trimmed by 5 bases and the J gene end by 3 bases; junction bases not matched to a gene: 10. The CDR3 totals 16 residues.

This chain joins TRBV4-2 and TRBJ2-3; TRBD1 matches at 8 bases. CDR3 size: 15 residues. Germline trimming cut 1 base from V and 4 bases from J; bases unmatched to any gene: 4. Germline V lookup: CDR1 LGHNA, CDR2 YNFKEQ. DNA of the CDR3: TGTGCCAGCAGCCAAGCCGCAGGGGGCGCAGATACGCAGTATTTT. Translating it yields CASSQAAGGADTQYF.

The chain has TRBV2 and TRBJ2-5; D is ambiguous. V lost 7 bases and J 4 bases, leaving 13 bases between the germline ends. The germline V gene has CDR1 SNHLY and CDR2 FYNNEI. The CDR3 has 13 amino acids. The CDR3 nucleotides are TGTGCCAGCACCAAAAGTACGGGAGAGACCCAGTACTTC. Translated, it gives CASTKSTGETQYF.

This clone was detected only once. The chain links TRBV5-4 to TRBJ1-6; D call uncertain. Germline V gene data show CDR1 as SGHNT and CDR2 as YYREEE (reference sequence). The CDR3 covers 14 residues. V dropped 4 bases and J dropped 5 bases, with 10 bases sitting between them. For the CDR3, the DNA is TGTGCCAGCAGCGTGGACGGAGATAATTCACCCCTCCACTTT. Translated: CASSVDGDNSPLHF. Full variable domain (outside the CDR3, taken from reference TRBV5-4 and TRBJ1-6): ETGVTQSPTHLIKTRGQQVTLRCSSQSGHNTVSWYQQALGQGPQFIFQYYREEENGRGNFPPRFSGLQFPNYSSELNVNALELDDSALYLCASSVDGDNSPLHFGNGTRLTVT.

The CDR3 bases are TGTGCTGGAGCGGGACAGGGTTACAATGAGCAGTTCTTC. This codes for CAGAGQGYNEQFF. The genes are TRBV30 and TRBJ2-1; 9 positions match TRBD1. This CDR3 contains 13 residues. CDR1 and CDR2 (germline): GTSNPN, SVGIG (reference sequence).

The chain couples TRBV2 to TRBJ1-5; D is unresolved. This CDR3 has 14 residues. The germline CDR1 and CDR2 sequences are SNHLY and FYNNEI. Between the trimmed V and J ends, which lost 8 bases and 3 bases, there was a span of 14 bases. CDR3 loop: CASAKEGLNQPQHF. The CDR3 bases are TGTGCCAGCGCAAAAGAGGGTCTCAATCAGCCCCAGCATTTT.

The chain combines TRBV27 with TRBJ1-5, with D possibly matching TRBD1 (6 bases). This CDR3 spans 15 amino acids. Germline V gene data show CDR1 as MNHEY and CDR2 as SMNVEV (reference sequence). V shed 0 bases and J shed 6 bases, with 12 bases lying between them. The CDR3 DNA follows: TGTGCCAGCAGTTTATCCGGGGGCGGCGGTCAGCCCCAGCATTTT. Its translation: CASSLSGGGGQPQHF.

CDR3 amino acids: CASSIARGSSYEQYF. CDR3 bases: TGTGCCAGTAGTATAGCCCGCGGGAGCTCCTACGAGCAGTACTTC. The gene calls are TRBV19 and TRBJ2-7; TRBD2 aligns across 7 bases. V lost 1 base and J lost 0; bases outside the gene matches: 3. The CDR3 covers 15 residues. Per the germline V gene, CDR1 is LNHDA and CDR2 is SQIVND (reference sequence).

The chain is built from TRBV5-4 and TRBJ1-1; D remains ambiguous. The CDR3 totals 13 residues. V dropped 2 bases and J dropped 1 base, with 6 bases sitting between them. CDR1 is SGHNT, CDR2 YYREEE, per germline (reference sequence). CDR3 protein: CASSFRPNTEAFF. The CDR3 DNA sequence: TGTGCCAGCAGCTTCCGACCGAACACTGAAGCTTTCTTT.

The rearrangement uses TRBV2 and TRBJ1-5, with 10 bases aligning to TRBD1. V dropped 6 bases and J dropped 7; count of bases not matched to a gene: 9. This CDR3 is built from 15 residues. Germline CDR1 reads SNHLY; CDR2 reads FYNNEI. CDR3 in DNA: TGTGCCAGCAGCGCCGGACAGGGGGGGTGGCAGCCCCAGCATTTT. It codes for CASSAGQGGWQPQHF.

Concerning this clone: One junction end disagrees with the germline gene, perhaps due to a read error. The chain employs TRBV6-6 and TRBJ2-5, with D unclear. Germline loops: CDR1 MNHNY, CDR2 SVGAGI (reference sequence). The CDR3 runs 13 residues. CDR3 sequence (DNA): TGTGCCAGCAGCCCCCCATCCCAAGAGACTCAGTACTTC. Encoded protein: CASSPPSQETQYF.

The V call is TRBV10-1, the J call TRBJ2-1, with a possible D match to TRBD2 (6 bases). This CDR3 is 14 amino acids long. Trimming took 6 bases from V and 7 from J, leaving 16 bases between them. The germline gives CDR1 WNHNN, CDR2 SYGVQD (reference sequence). CDR3 amino acids: CASSPGTGRNEQFF. In DNA form, the CDR3 reads TGCGCCAGCAGCCCCGGGACGGGGAGGAATGAGCAGTTCTTC.

The V and J genes are TRBV19 and TRBJ1-5; possibly TRBD1 for D (6 bases). This CDR3 comprises 14 residues. The germline V gene encodes CDR1 LNHDA and CDR2 SQIVND (reference sequence). Trimming left V 5 bases short and J 11 bases short, with 19 bases between. The CDR3 is CASSPGTDSLSQHF. CDR3 in DNA: TGTGCCAGTAGTCCAGGGACGGACAGTTTGTCCCAGCATTTT.

V gene TRBV6-5 combines with J gene TRBJ2-7; tentative D call: TRBD1 (5 bases). The V end was cut by 0 bases, the J end by 4 bases, with 16 bases between. CDR1 MNHEY and CDR2 SVGAGI come from the germline V gene. The CDR3 is 16 amino acids. DNA of the CDR3: TGTGCCAGCAGTTACTCGACAGAGACAGCGAGTTACGAGCAGTACTTC. Translated, it gives CASSYSTETASYEQYF.

The chain links TRBV5-8 to TRBJ2-5; 8 nucleotides agree with TRBD1. The CDR3 is 15 amino acids. Germline V gives CDR1 SGHTS, CDR2 YDEGEE. After removal of 4 bases from V and 5 bases from J, the junction contained 10 bases not matched to a gene. The CDR3 bases are TGTGCCAGCAGCATCGGACAGGGCGCGCGGGAGACCCAGTACTTC. Its protein is CASSIGQGARETQYF. The whole variable domain, filled in from reference TRBV5-8 and TRBJ2-5, reads EAGVTQSPTHLIKTRGQQATLRCSPISGHTSVYWYQQALGLGLQFLLWYDEGEERNRGNFPPRFSGRQFPNYSSELNVNALELEDSALYLCASSIGQGARETQYFGPGTRLLVL.

This chain connects TRBV28 to TRBJ2-7; D is unclear. The CDR3 contains 12 residues. Trimming pared 5 bases from V and 6 bases from J, leaving 11 bases between. Germline assignment: CDR1 MDHEN and CDR2 SYDVKM. DNA for the CDR3: TGTGCCAGCAGTCCCAAGTTCGGCGAGCAGTACTTC. It translates to CASSPKFGEQYF.

The chain has TRBV2 and TRBJ2-2, with 9 bases lining up with TRBD1. The CDR3 sequence is 13 residues long. The V gene's germline CDR1 is SNHLY and CDR2 FYNNEI. V shed 8 bases and J 7 bases; nucleotides not matched to a gene: 5. This chain's CDR3 is CASGDREYGELFF. CDR3 in DNA: TGTGCCAGCGGGGACAGGGAATACGGGGAGCTGTTTTTT.

CDR3 loop: CASSPPGLAGGNEQFF. The CDR3, as DNA: TGTGCCAGCTCACCACCGGGACTAGCGGGAGGAAACGAGCAGTTCTTC. The chain recombines TRBV18 with TRBJ2-1; 15 bases are shared with TRBD2. V shed 0 bases and J 10 bases; nucleotides not matched to a gene: 4. The germline V gene encodes CDR1 KGHSH and CDR2 LQKENI. This CDR3 has 16 residues.

This clone was picked up one time. The gene calls are TRBV4-3 and TRBJ1-3, with unresolved D. CDR1 and CDR2 (germline): LGHNA, YSLEER. Trimming left V 5 bases short and J 4 bases short, with 15 bases between. The CDR3 consists of 15 residues. CDR3 sequence (DNA): TGCGCCAGCAGCTACGACCGGGGATCCGGAAACACCATATATTTT. Translation: CASSYDRGSGNTIYF.

This clone showed up just a few times. The genes are TRBV29-1 and TRBJ2-7, with unresolved D. The length of the CDR3 is 13 residues. V dropped 4 bases and J dropped 0 bases, with 10 bases sitting between them. Germline CDR1 and CDR2: SQVTM and ANQGSEA. The CDR3 sequence: CSVAGASSYEQYF. DNA for the CDR3: TGCAGCGTTGCCGGAGCAAGCTCCTACGAGCAGTACTTC.

J is TRBJ2-6 and V is TRBV6-6, with 7 bases that match TRBD1. Germline CDR1 and CDR2: MNHNY and SVGAGI (reference sequence). V lost 5 bases to trimming and J lost 3 bases; unmatched junction nucleotides: 7. CDR3 length: 16 amino acids. The chain's CDR3 is CASSLPTGSGANVLTF. The CDR3 DNA reads TGTGCCAGCAGTCTCCCGACAGGGAGTGGGGCCAACGTCCTGACTTTC.

J is TRBJ1-3 and V is TRBV9, with D hard to call. Germline lookup yields CDR1 SGDLS and CDR2 YYNGEE. Trimming stripped 0 bases from V and 2 bases from J, with 9 bases between. The CDR3 consists of 15 residues. The CDR3 protein is CASSVGPAAGNTIYF. The CDR3 region has the DNA TGTGCCAGCAGCGTAGGCCCAGCAGCTGGAAACACCATATATTTT. Based on the CDR3 plus reference TRBV9 and TRBJ1-3, the full variable domain is DSGVTQTPKHLITATGQRVTLRCSPRSGDLSVYWYQQSLDQGLQFLIQYYNGEERAKGNILERFSAQQFPDLHSELNLSSLELGDSALYFCASSVGPAAGNTIYFGEGSWLTVV.

The gene calls are TRBV25-1 and TRBJ1-2, with D tentatively TRBD1 (5 bases). Germline assignment: CDR1 MGHDK and CDR2 SYGVNS. Trimming shortened V by 3 bases and J by 3 bases, and 8 bases separated the two germline ends. This CDR3 has 13 amino acids. Here the CDR3 DNA reads TGTGCCAGCAGTGAGGGGGTCTACTATGGCTACACCTTC. It codes for CASSEGVYYGYTF.

This chain uses TRBV11-2 with TRBJ2-5, with 10 bases lining up with TRBD1. Germline CDR1 and CDR2: SGHAT and FQNNGV. CDR3 length equals 13 residues. V was pared by 5 bases and J by 7 bases, with 4 bases of the junction left unmatched. The CDR3 nucleotides read TGTGCCAGCAGCCGGGACAGGGGAGGGACCCAGTACTTC. Protein sequence: CASSRDRGGTQYF.

J is TRBJ2-5 and V is TRBV5-1, with a tentative D call TRBD2 (6 bases). The V end was cut by 3 bases, the J end by 5 bases, with 14 bases between. From germline, CDR1 is SGHRS and CDR2 YFSETQ. This CDR3 contains 14 residues. The CDR3 nucleotides read TGCGCCAGCAGCTATGAGGGACGGGGGGAGACCCAGTACTTC. Encoded protein: CASSYEGRGETQYF.

The chain links TRBV10-1 to TRBJ2-5; D may correspond to TRBD1 or TRBD2 (5 bases each). The CDR3 spans 15 residues. V was shortened by 1 base and J by 5 bases, with 14 bases between the two germline ends. Germline V gives CDR1 WNHNN, CDR2 SYGVQD (reference sequence). In nucleotides, the CDR3 is TGCGCCAGCAGTGAGTTCGGATTGGGACGTGAGACCCAGTACTTC. This encodes CASSEFGLGRETQYF.

CDR3 protein: CASSSWTSGGQETQYF. The CDR3 DNA sequence: TGTGCCAGCAGCTCCTGGACTAGCGGGGGCCAAGAGACCCAGTACTTC. V gene TRBV5-8 combines with J gene TRBJ2-5, with 13 bases aligning to TRBD2. From germline, CDR1 is SGHTS and CDR2 YDEGEE. The V gene end was trimmed by 3 bases and the J gene end by 1 base; junction bases not matched to a gene: 3. This CDR3 has 16 residues.